A selection of T cell receptor beta chains follows, all from one sample in a study of metastatic and nonmetastatic thyroid tumors. TCRdb reprocessed the PCR reads using MiXCR. Among approximately 30,000 clones listed, about 16% were seen once. Input material: blood. The origin of the receptors is a female donor with papillary thyroid cancer or a benign thyroid nodule (not recorded which). Some clones in this sample may be carry-over from other donors' samples. CDR3s include the opening cysteine and the closing phenylalanine or tryptophan. The order of the fields is V gene, J gene, D gene, clone size, CDR3 protein, CDR3 DNA. A D gene is named only where the DNA matches it firmly. Clone size, where shown, is once, few, many, or a class for clones that have expanded.

TRBV7-7	TRBJ2-7	.	many	CASSLLGSDEQYF	TGTGCCAGCAGCTTGTTGGGATCCGACGAGCAGTACTTC
TRBV28	TRBJ1-5	.	.	CASSSPGPQHF	TGTGCCAGCAGTAGTCCCGGGCCCCAGCATTTT
TRBV3-1	TRBJ2-2	.	few	CASSQDIGGLNTGELFF	TGTGCCAGCAGCCAAGATATCGGGGGGCTTAACACCGGGGAGCTGTTTTTT
TRBV6-2/TRBV6-3	TRBJ1-2	TRBD1	.	CASSYPTGGSGYTF	TGTGCCAGCAGTTACCCTACAGGGGGTAGTGGCTACACCTTC
TRBV12-3/TRBV12-4	TRBJ1-1	TRBD1	many	CASSLDSGQGIGMNTEAFF	TGTGCCAGCAGTTTAGATTCGGGACAGGGGATTGGAATGAACACTGAAGCTTTCTTT
TRBV6-1	TRBJ1-2	TRBD1	.	CASSEADRLYGYTF	TGTGCCAGCAGTGAAGCGGACAGGCTATATGGCTACACCTTC
TRBV6-1	TRBJ2-1	.	few	CASSEGGGPYNEQFF	TGTGCCAGCAGTGAAGGAGGGGGACCCTACAATGAGCAGTTCTTC
TRBV5-1	TRBJ2-7	.	many	CASSLAPGSSYEQYF	TGCGCCAGCAGCTTGGCCCCAGGAAGCTCCTACGAGCAGTACTTC
TRBV6-2/TRBV6-3	TRBJ2-6	.	few	CASSYSLSGANVLTF	TGTGCCAGCAGTTATAGCCTCTCTGGGGCCAACGTCCTGACTTTC
TRBV4-1	TRBJ2-7	.	many	CASSPRGLTGSYEQYF	TGCGCCAGCAGCCCACGTGGGCTAACGGGGTCCTACGAGCAGTACTTC
TRBV11-2	TRBJ1-3	TRBD1	.	CASSYREPGGSGNTIYF	TGTGCCAGCAGCTACCGGGAGCCAGGGGGATCCGGAAACACCATATATTTT
TRBV6-4	TRBJ2-7	.	.	CASTGTTMLGEQYF	TGTGCCAGCACCGGGACAACGATGTTGGGGGAGCAGTACTTC
TRBV18	TRBJ1-1	.	many	CASSSRQAEAFF	TGTGCCAGCTCATCCAGACAGGCTGAAGCTTTCTTT
TRBV6-5	TRBJ2-3	TRBD2	.	CASSYSGGLGGSEDTQYF	TGTGCCAGCAGTTACTCTGGCGGATTAGGCGGGAGTGAAGATACGCAGTATTTT
TRBV10-3	TRBJ1-6	.	medium-sized	CAISESHGGGDSPLHF	TGTGCCATCAGTGAGTCGCACGGTGGTGGAGATTCACCCCTCCACTTT
TRBV20-1	TRBJ1-5	.	many	CSAHALQGNQPQHF	TGCAGTGCTCACGCACTCCAGGGCAATCAGCCCCAGCATTTT
TRBV11-1	TRBJ1-2	.	.	CVNSPYGEFRGYTF	TGTGTCAACAGCCCCTACGGCGAGTTTCGGGGCTACACCTTC
TRBV24-1	TRBJ2-5	TRBD1	few	CATSDPGQGRGETQYF	TGTGCCACCAGTGACCCAGGACAGGGGAGGGGAGAGACCCAGTACTTC
TRBV5-1	TRBJ1-3	.	.	CASSGAVFVSGNTIYF	TGCGCCAGCAGCGGAGCGGTGTTTGTCTCTGGAAACACCATATATTTT
TRBV18	TRBJ1-1	TRBD1	.	CASSRDRINTEAFF	TGTGCCAGCTCGCGGGACAGAATCAACACTGAAGCTTTCTTT
TRBV28	TRBJ2-5	.	many	CASKLRGQETQYF	TGTGCCAGCAAGCTGCGGGGTCAAGAGACCCAGTACTTC
TRBV28	TRBJ1-2	.	medium-sized	CASSTPPIQLYGYTF	TGTGCCTCATCCACGCCACCCATCCAACTATATGGCTACACCTTC
TRBV5-4	TRBJ1-2	.	many	CASSLAGGNYGYTF	TGTGCCAGCAGCTTGGCCGGAGGGAACTATGGCTACACCTTC
TRBV6-1	TRBJ2-3	.	many	CASSKRTDTQYF	TGTGCCAGCAGTAAACGCACAGATACGCAGTATTTT
TRBV24-1	TRBJ1-6	.	few	CATWVTWIAEGTFFNSPLHF	TGTGCCACCTGGGTTACTTGGATAGCGGAGGGGACGTTTTTTAATTCACCCCTCCACTTT
TRBV12-5	TRBJ2-1	TRBD2	few	CASGGSGDEQFF	TGTGCTAGTGGGGGCAGCGGGGATGAGCAGTTCTTC
TRBV28	TRBJ1-4	TRBD1	.	CASSPGTGYEKLFF	TGTGCCAGCAGCCCCGGGACAGGCTATGAAAAACTGTTTTTT
TRBV28	TRBJ2-1	TRBD2	few	CASIPGLAGWNEQFF	TGTGCCAGCATCCCTGGACTAGCGGGGTGGAATGAGCAGTTCTTC
TRBV6-1	TRBJ1-5	.	many	CASKRTSNQPQHF	TGTGCCAGCAAGAGGACTAGCAATCAGCCCCAGCATTTT
TRBV19	TRBJ2-5	TRBD1	many	CASGTGRVETQYF	TGTGCCAGTGGGACAGGGAGGGTAGAGACCCAGTACTTC
TRBV6-1	TRBJ1-5	.	medium-sized	CASSARLGGTRGNQPQHF	TGTGCCAGCAGTGCCCGATTGGGGGGGACAAGGGGCAATCAGCCCCAGCATTTT
TRBV28	TRBJ2-7	.	medium-sized	CAFQGNPYEQYF	TGTGCGTTTCAGGGGAACCCCTACGAGCAGTACTTC
TRBV25-1	TRBJ2-2	.	few	CVSRMDGNTGELFF	TGTGTCAGCAGGATGGACGGGAACACCGGGGAGCTGTTTTTT
TRBV2	TRBJ2-3	.	few	CASNFLGSPTDTQYF	TGTGCCAGCAATTTCTTAGGTTCCCCCACAGATACGCAGTATTTT
TRBV20-1	TRBJ2-3	.	once	CSASVWGIADTQYF	TGCAGTGCTAGTGTCTGGGGGATAGCAGATACGCAGTATTTT
TRBV6-2/TRBV6-3	TRBJ2-2	TRBD2	many	CASRPERGGNTGELFF	TGTGCCAGCAGACCTGAGCGGGGGGGGAACACCGGGGAGCTGTTTTTT